This record looks at one T cell receptor (beta chain) sequence and its context. This entry comes from a study of blood T cell repertoires in COVID-19. Only in-frame clones appear in the TCRdb table, and some are missing; sequencing was by immunoSEQ multiplex PCR. Of 180,000 or so clones in the sample, 70% to 90% were seen once. Germline assignment: CDR1 DFQATT and CDR2 SNEGSKA (reference sequence). The CDR3 has 11 amino acids. The J segment lost 6 bases and the V segment lost 3 bases, leaving 0 bases of the junction unmatched. The sequencing sample was made of PBMCs or T cells enriched from blood (not recorded which). This chain joins TRBV20-1 and TRBJ1-2; 8 bases align to TRBD1. The TCR sequence derives from a woman in her 50s who had recovered from COVID-19. CDR3 DNA: TGCAGTGCTAGGACAGGGGATGGCTACACCTTC. Its translation is CSARTGDGYTF.